The rows below give T cell receptor beta chains drawn from one sample of a study of regulatory T cells in long-lasting Graves disease. TCRdb ran MiXCR on the multiplex PCR reads and lists one entry per CDR3 protein. Of fewer than 550,000 distinct CDR3 sequences listed, 16% are singletons. This same sample was also taken into another study, of T cells in Graves' hyperthyroidism and ophthalmopathy.

The sample was peripheral blood mononuclear cells (PBMCs), taken at new diagnosis, from a patient treated with antithyroid drugs. These receptors came from a woman aged 18-35 years with Graves disease. Both conserved end residues are part of each CDR3. D genes are given only for firm matches. The listing skips clone size in some rows; elsewhere it reads once, few, many or a size class.

>many|TRBV27|NA|TRBJ1-6|15
TGTGCCAGCAGCGGGCGAGGGGTAGGCAATTCACCCCTCCACTTT
CASSGRGVGNSPLHF
>NA|TRBV20-1|NA|TRBJ1-1|13
TGCAGTGCTCCGGACGGGAAGAACACTGAAGCTTTCTTT
CSAPDGKNTEAFF
>many|TRBV20-1|NA|TRBJ2-1|12
TGCAGTGCTAGAGATGAGGGATTTGAGCAGTTCTTC
CSARDEGFEQFF
>many|TRBV12-3/TRBV12-4|TRBD1|TRBJ1-5|14
TGTGCCAGCCGACCGGGACAGGGGTTTCAGCCCCAGCATTTT
CASRPGQGFQPQHF
>many|TRBV28|NA|TRBJ1-1|14
TGTGCCAGCAGTCCCGGGGGTTTAGGCACTGAAGCTTTCTTT
CASSPGGLGTEAFF
>many|TRBV10-3|NA|TRBJ2-1|13
TGTGCCATTAGTTCCCCCAGGGTGGGGGAGCAGTTCTTC
CAISSPRVGEQFF
>many|TRBV27|TRBD1|TRBJ1-6|17
TGTGCCAGCAGTCTAACCGGGACAGGGGTCTATAATTCACCCCTCCACTTT
CASSLTGTGVYNSPLHF
>NA|TRBV4-3|NA|TRBJ2-7|13
TGCGCCAGCAGCCAAGGGGCTGACTACGAGCAGTACTTC
CASSQGADYEQYF
>many|TRBV28|NA|TRBJ2-1|13
TGTGCCAGCACACGCCAAGGTGGGAATGAGCAGTTCTTC
CASTRQGGNEQFF
>many|TRBV29-1|NA|TRBJ2-7|12
TGCAGCGTTCTAGGCGGCGGTTACGAGCAGTACTTC
CSVLGGGYEQYF
>NA|TRBV6-5|TRBD1|TRBJ1-2|15
TGTGCCAGCAGTTACGAGCAGGGGGCGGCGCGCGGCTACACCTTC
CASSYEQGAARGYTF
>many|TRBV28|NA|TRBJ1-5|17
TGTGCCAGCACCCCCCGCCGAGCAGGGGCCCTCAATCAGCCCCAGCATTTT
CASTPRRAGALNQPQHF
>few|TRBV6-1|NA|TRBJ2-1|14
TGTGCCAGCATGAGATCCGAGACAAGCAATGAGCAGTTCTTC
CASMRSETSNEQFF
>many|TRBV12-3/TRBV12-4|NA|TRBJ1-6|16
TGTGCCAGCAAAGGTTTCGGGACGAATTTTAATTCACCCCTCCACTTT
CASKGFGTNFNSPLHF